This entry is about one TCR beta chain. The sample comes from a study of identical twins. Each CDR3 protein is one row after TCRdb ran MiXCR on the 5' RACE reads. The sample carries about 700,000 distinct CDR3 sequences, over 8.5% recorded once. CDR1 and CDR2 (germline): SGHDT, YYEEEE. The V end lost 0 bases, the J end lost 2 bases, and 8 bases lay between the germline ends. CDR3 length equals 14 residues. Another study also made use of these data, one on yellow fever vaccine responses in identical twins.

The source is a woman under 30 in good health. The sample consisted of PBMCs. The rearrangement links TRBV5-6 to TRBJ2-5; D remains ambiguous. Here the CDR3 reads CASSLDRVQETQYF. CDR3 DNA sequence: TGTGCCAGCAGCTTGGACAGAGTACAAGAGACCCAGTACTTC.